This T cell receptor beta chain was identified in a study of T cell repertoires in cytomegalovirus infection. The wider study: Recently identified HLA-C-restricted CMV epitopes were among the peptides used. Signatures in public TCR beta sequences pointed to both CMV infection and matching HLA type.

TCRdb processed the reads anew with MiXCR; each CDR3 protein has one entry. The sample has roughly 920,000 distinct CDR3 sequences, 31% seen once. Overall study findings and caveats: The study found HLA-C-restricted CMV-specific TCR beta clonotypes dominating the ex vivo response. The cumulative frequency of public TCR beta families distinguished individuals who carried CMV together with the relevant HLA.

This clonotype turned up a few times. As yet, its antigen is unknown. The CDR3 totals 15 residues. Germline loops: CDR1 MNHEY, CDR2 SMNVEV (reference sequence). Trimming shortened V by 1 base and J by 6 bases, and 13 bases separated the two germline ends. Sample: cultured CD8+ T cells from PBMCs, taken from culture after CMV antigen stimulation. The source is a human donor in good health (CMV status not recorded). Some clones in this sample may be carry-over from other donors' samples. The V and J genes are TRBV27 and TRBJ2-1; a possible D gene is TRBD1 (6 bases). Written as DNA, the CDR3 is TGTGCCAGCAGTTTATTTGGGGGCCGGGGCAATGAGCAGTTCTTC. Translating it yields CASSLFGGRGNEQFF.